This TCR beta chain was profiled in a study of T-cell memory formation after mild COVID-19. TCRdb re-called the 5' RACE reads through MiXCR, storing one row per CDR3 protein. The data hold hundreds of thousands of distinct CDR3 sequences, with about 20% observed a single time. Study results and limitations: The finding that pre-infection memory included some responding clones suggested that cross-reactive memory joined.

Concerning this clonotype itself: Its antigen is as yet unknown.

This sequence originates from an adult woman who had mild COVID-19 (a few samples of this study predate the infection). Cell type and time point are not known. Sequencing was done on a sample of PBMCs or a T cell subset sorted from them (not recorded which).

In DNA form, the CDR3 reads TGCAGTGCTAGAGATCGAGGGGCTTATGACCAGCCCCAGCATTTT. It codes for CSARDRGAYDQPQHF. The genes are TRBV20-1 and TRBJ1-5; possibly TRBD1 for D (5 bases). V was shortened by 0 bases and J by 7 bases, with 16 bases between the two germline ends. The germline V gene encodes CDR1 DFQATT and CDR2 SNEGSKA (reference sequence). The CDR3 sequence is 15 residues long.